Sequencing of this T cell receptor (beta chain) was carried out in a study of cytomegalovirus exposure and HLA in healthy donors. A multiplex PCR was run with 60 Vbeta primers and 13 Jbeta primers. Using immunoSEQ multiplex PCR, the repertoire was profiled, and TCRdb retains in-frame clones only, with some absent. Here the sample spans roughly 100,000 clones, 65% to 80% being singletons. All the people who gave samples were healthy bone marrow donors. J was trimmed by 5 bases and V by 4 bases; bases with no gene match: 9. This CDR3 has 14 amino acids. Germline V gene sequence: CDR1 GTSNPN, CDR2 SVGIG (reference sequence).

The receptor's source is a man aged 60 to 69 in good health and CMV-seronegative. The chain is built from TRBV30 and TRBJ1-2; TRBD1 aligns across 8 bases. The sequencing sample was made of PBMCs. The CDR3 is CAWTQTGADYGYTF. The CDR3, as DNA: TGTGCCTGGACCCAGACAGGGGCGGATTATGGCTACACCTTC.